This TCR beta chain was retrieved from a study of CD8+ T cells in alopecia areata. Across the study: The duration of tofacitinib was 6 to 18 months, with 6 months off drug afterward.

The sequencing template was cDNA reverse transcribed from extracted RNA. Sequencing used immunoSEQ multiplex PCR; TCRdb keeps in-frame clones, though not all of them. The sample shows 7,500 to 8,500 clones, 50% to 60% of them seen only once. As regards this clone: Antigen specificity is unknown.

Between the trimmed V and J ends, which lost 1 base and 0 bases, there was a span of 10 bases. Germline CDR1 and CDR2: SGHAT and FQNNGV. The CDR3 is 15 amino acids. Peripheral blood, together with lesional scalp punch biopsies, was collected from alopecia areata patients. Study results and limitations: Sequenced scalp T cells also include alphabeta T cells resident in normal skin. Normal scalp showed lower clonality than lesional scalp, especially alopecia totalis/universalis.

The V and J genes are TRBV11-2 and TRBJ2-7, with D hard to call. The material was skin, obtained at week 0. The clonotype comes from a human donor with alopecia areata. The chain's CDR3 is CASSLVRLSSYEQYF. In nucleotides, the CDR3 is TGTGCCAGCAGCTTAGTAAGGCTGAGCTCCTACGAGCAGTACTTC.